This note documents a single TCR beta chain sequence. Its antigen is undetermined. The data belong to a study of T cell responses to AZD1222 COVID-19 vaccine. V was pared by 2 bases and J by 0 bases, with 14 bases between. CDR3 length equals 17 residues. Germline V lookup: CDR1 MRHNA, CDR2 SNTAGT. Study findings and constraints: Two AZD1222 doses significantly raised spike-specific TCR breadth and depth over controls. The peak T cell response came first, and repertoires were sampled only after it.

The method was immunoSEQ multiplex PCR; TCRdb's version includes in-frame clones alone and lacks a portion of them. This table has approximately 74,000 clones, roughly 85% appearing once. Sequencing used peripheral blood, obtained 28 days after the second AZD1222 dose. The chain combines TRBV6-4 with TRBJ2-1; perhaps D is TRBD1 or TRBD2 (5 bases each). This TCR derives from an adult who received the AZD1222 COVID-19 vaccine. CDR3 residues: CASSDQGTESSYNEQFF. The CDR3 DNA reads TGTGCCAGCAGTGACCAAGGGACGGAAAGCTCCTACAATGAGCAGTTCTTC.